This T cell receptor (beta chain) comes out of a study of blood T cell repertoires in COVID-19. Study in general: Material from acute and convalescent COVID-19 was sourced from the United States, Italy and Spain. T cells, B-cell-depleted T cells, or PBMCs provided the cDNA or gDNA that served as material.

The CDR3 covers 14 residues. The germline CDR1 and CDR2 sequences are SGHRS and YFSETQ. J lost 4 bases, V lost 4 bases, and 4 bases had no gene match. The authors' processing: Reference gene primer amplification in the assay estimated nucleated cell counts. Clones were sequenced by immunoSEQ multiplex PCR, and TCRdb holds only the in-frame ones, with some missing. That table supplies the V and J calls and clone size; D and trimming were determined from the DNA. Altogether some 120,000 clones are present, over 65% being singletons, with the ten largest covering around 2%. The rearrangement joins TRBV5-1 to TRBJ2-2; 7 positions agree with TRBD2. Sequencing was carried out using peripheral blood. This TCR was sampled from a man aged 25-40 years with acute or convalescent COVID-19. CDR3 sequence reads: CASSLSGGTGELFF. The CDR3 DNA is TGCGCCAGCAGCCTGTCGGGGGGCACCGGGGAGCTGTTTTTT.